One and the same sample provided the 26 T cell receptor beta chains below, sequenced in a study of regulatory T cells in long-lasting Graves disease. CDR3 regions were amplified by Arm-PCR using iRepertoire HTBI primers to build TCR beta libraries. TCRdb reprocessed the multiplex PCR reads with MiXCR, giving one entry per CDR3 protein. Of about half a million distinct CDR3 sequences listed, 12% are singletons. As to time point: newly diagnosed GD, antithyroid drugs for less than 3 months. The TCR library was prepared using RNA isolated from PBMCs. These sequences were also reported in another study, on T cells in Graves' hyperthyroidism and ophthalmopathy.

The starting material was peripheral blood mononuclear cells (PBMCs), obtained at new diagnosis, from a patient treated with antithyroid drugs. The receptors come from a woman aged 25 to 39 with Graves disease.

In the case of this clonotype: This sequence may be a read error, since a much larger clone differs from it by one base. The chain has TRBV28 and TRBJ1-5; D uncertain. This CDR3 is 12 amino acids long. Per the germline V gene, CDR1 is MDHEN and CDR2 is SYDVKM. The CDR3 spells CVSSTRGQPQHF. CDR3 nucleotides: TGTGTCAGCAGTACGCGGGGTCAGCCCCAGCATTTT.

This clonotype was counted ten times or more. The V gene is TRBV28, the J gene TRBJ1-2, with D perhaps TRBD1 (6 bases). CDR1 and CDR2 (germline): MDHEN, SYDVKM. Trimming removed 7 bases from V and 5 bases from J, with 17 bases in between. This CDR3 contains 14 residues. In DNA, the CDR3 is TGTGCCAGCACCGAGACAGGAGATGATTATGGCTACACCTTC. Protein: CASTETGDDYGYTF.

This clonotype was picked up a small number of times. Possible read error: a much larger clone is one base away. The chain couples TRBV2 to TRBJ2-4, with 7 bases lining up with TRBD2. This CDR3 spans 14 amino acids. The germline gives CDR1 SNHLY, CDR2 FYNNEI. V lost 6 bases to trimming and J lost 1 base; unmatched junction nucleotides: 3. CDR3 sequence (DNA): TGTGCCAGCAGGGGGGGGATGGCCAAAAACATTCAGTACTTC. Protein product: CASRGGMAKNIQYF. Based on the CDR3 plus reference TRBV2 and TRBJ2-4, the full variable domain is EPEVTQTPSHQVTQMGQEVILRCVPISNHLYFYWYRQILGQKVEFLVSFYNNEISEKSEIFDDQFSVERPDGSNFTLKIRSTKLEDSAMYFCASRGGMAKNIQYFGAGTRLSVL.

The CDR3 loop is CASSVAGTSGRANEQFF. CDR3 sequence (DNA): TGTGCCAGCAGCGTAGCAGGGACTAGCGGGAGGGCCAATGAGCAGTTCTTC. The V gene is TRBV9, the J gene TRBJ2-1; TRBD2 agrees at 16 bases. Per germline, CDR1 SGDLS and CDR2 YYNGEE. There are 17 residues in the CDR3. Trimming at V came to 0 bases and at J to 6 bases, leaving 3 bases not matched to a gene.

The V call is TRBV20-1, the J call TRBJ2-1, with TRBD1 matching over 7 bases. The CDR3 spans 15 residues. Germline V CDR1 and CDR2: DFQATT, SNEGSKA (reference sequence). The V and J ends lost 1 base and 2 bases, in that order; junction bases with no gene match: 5. The CDR3 region is CSARAGQTPYNEQFF. In DNA form, the CDR3 reads TGCAGTGCTAGAGCGGGACAGACGCCCTACAATGAGCAGTTCTTC.

Worth noting for this clonotype: The conserved phenylalanine or tryptophan normally closing the CDR3 is absent here, so this likely arose from a read error. This rearrangement joins TRBV7-3 to TRBJ2-7, with 11 bases fitting TRBD2. The J segment lost 6 bases and the V segment lost 5 bases, leaving 9 bases of the junction unmatched. This CDR3 has 15 amino acids. Germline V gene sequence: CDR1 SGHTA, CDR2 FQGTGA. The CDR3 DNA follows: TGTGCCAGCAGCCCCCAACTAGCGGGAGTTACCGAGCAGTACCTC. As protein: CASSPQLAGVTEQYL.

This clonotype was seen many times. The chain employs TRBV28 and TRBJ2-7; TRBD2 might be the D (7 bases). Between the trimmed V and J ends, which lost 5 bases and 2 bases, there was a span of 19 bases. The CDR3 runs 16 residues. The germline V gene has CDR1 MDHEN and CDR2 SYDVKM. The CDR3 is CASSPRGGYVPYEQYF. The DNA for the CDR3 is TGTGCCAGCAGTCCCAGGGGAGGGTATGTACCCTACGAGCAGTACTTC.

This clonotype was detected many times. CDR3 protein: CASSREEIYGYTF. In DNA form, the CDR3 reads TGCGCCAGCAGTAGGGAGGAGATCTATGGCTACACCTTC. The gene calls are TRBV5-1 and TRBJ1-2; unclear D gene. Trimming took 5 bases from V and 4 from J, leaving 12 bases between them. This CDR3 contains 13 residues. Germline V gene sequence: CDR1 SGHRS, CDR2 YFSETQ.

Remarks on this clonotype: It may be a read error: a sequence one base away is much more abundant. This CDR3 is missing its conserved last phenylalanine or tryptophan, likely due to a read error. V gene TRBV11-2 combines with J gene TRBJ2-2; D is unresolved. The CDR3 is 13 amino acids. Germline CDR1 reads SGHAT; CDR2 reads FQNNGV. Deletions cut 5 bases from V and 6 bases from J, with 10 bases between. For the CDR3, the DNA is TGTGCCAGCAGCATCGAGCGCCCCGGGGAGCTGTTTTTG. Its protein product is CASSIERPGELFL.

A few counts support this clonotype. V gene TRBV19 combines with J gene TRBJ1-1; D remains unclear. Trimming removed 6 bases at V and 0 bases at J, with 11 bases between. Germline loops: CDR1 LNHDA, CDR2 SQIVND (reference sequence). This CDR3 comprises 14 residues. The CDR3 region has the DNA TGTGCCAGTAGGGTTCGAGATATGAACACTGAAGCTTTCTTT. It specifies CASRVRDMNTEAFF.

This clonotype appeared many times. The rearrangement links TRBV2 to TRBJ2-1, with TRBD2 matching over 7 bases. The ends lost 6 bases at V and 0 bases at J; junction bases unmatched: 11. CDR1 is SNHLY and CDR2 is FYNNEI in the germline V gene. The CDR3 totals 17 residues. CDR3 protein: CASRRDSGPSSYNEQFF. The CDR3, as DNA: TGTGCCAGCAGAAGGGATAGCGGGCCAAGCTCCTACAATGAGCAGTTCTTC.

This clonotype was counted many times. The rearrangement uses TRBV27 and TRBJ2-7; 9 bases fit TRBD2. After removal of 2 bases from V and 0 bases from J, the junction contained 5 bases not matched to a gene. This CDR3 is 16 amino acids long. Germline assignment: CDR1 MNHEY and CDR2 SMNVEV (reference sequence). CDR3 loop: CASSLLAGLSSYEQYF. DNA for the CDR3: TGTGCCAGCAGTTTACTAGCGGGACTGAGCTCCTACGAGCAGTACTTC.

Ten or more counts support this clonotype. J is TRBJ1-6 and V is TRBV12-3 or TRBV12-4; no clear D gene. The CDR3 is 13 amino acids. Deletions cut 6 bases from V and 13 bases from J, with 16 bases between. The CDR3 bases are TGTGCCAGCAGCCCTAATACGGTTTTTCCCCTCCACTTT. This translates into CASSPNTVFPLHF.

The genes are TRBV29-1 and TRBJ1-3; possible D gene TRBD1, 6 bases. The CDR3 sequence is 16 residues long. From germline, CDR1 is SQVTM and CDR2 ANQGSEA. Trimming cost V 6 bases and J 0 bases, with 18 bases left between them. The DNA for the CDR3 is TGCAGCGTGGCAGGGGAGTGGGTGAACTCTGGAAACACCATATATTTT. This sequence encodes CSVAGEWVNSGNTIYF. Supplemented by reference TRBV29-1 and TRBJ1-3, the full variable domain reads SAVISQKPSRDICQRGTSLTIQCQVDSQVTMMFWYRQQPGQSLTLIATANQGSEATYESGFVIDKFPISRPNLTFSTLTVSNMSPEDSSIYLCSVAGEWVNSGNTIYFGEGSWLTVV.

This clonotype has ten or more counts. V and J are TRBV27 and TRBJ2-3; TRBD2 aligns across 11 bases. Unmatched junction bases numbered 10, after V lost 6 bases and J lost 2 bases. This CDR3 is 17 amino acids long. Germline V CDR1 and CDR2: MNHEY, SMNVEV (reference sequence). The CDR3 bases are TGTGCCAGCAGACTAGAATCTAGCGGGAGGAACACAGATACGCAGTATTTT. It encodes CASRLESSGRNTDTQYF.

This clonotype was observed a handful of times. DNA of the CDR3: TGCGCCAGCAGTGAGTCCGGAGATGAGCAGTTCTTC. Translating it yields CASSESGDEQFF. This chain uses TRBV10-2 with TRBJ2-1, with no clear D. The CDR3 is 12 amino acids. Germline V gives CDR1 WSHSY, CDR2 SAAADI. V lost 0 bases and J lost 8, with 5 bases in between.

This clonotype has ten or more counts. CDR3 loop: CSARGMAGVTYNEQFF. CDR3 nucleotide sequence: TGCAGTGCTAGAGGGATGGCGGGAGTAACCTACAATGAGCAGTTCTTC. The chain couples TRBV20-1 to TRBJ2-1; TRBD2 agrees at 7 bases. The junction had 8 bases not matched to a gene; V was cut back by 1 base and J by 2 bases. Germline V gene sequence: CDR1 DFQATT, CDR2 SNEGSKA (reference sequence). The CDR3 runs to 16 residues.

This clonotype occurred a few times. CDR3 coding DNA: TGTGCCAGCGGCCTGGGGCGTGTCAATCAGCCCCAGCATTTT. Amino acid sequence: CASGLGRVNQPQHF. This chain uses TRBV28 with TRBJ1-5; weak D call: TRBD1 (5 bases). Between the trimmed V and J ends, which lost 8 bases and 3 bases, there was a span of 14 bases. Germline CDR1 is MDHEN and CDR2 is SYDVKM. The CDR3 runs to 14 residues.

This clonotype was detected many times. The chain has TRBV18 and TRBJ2-7, with 7 bases identical to TRBD2. CDR1 and CDR2 from the germline V gene are KGHSH and LQKENI. The CDR3 has 12 amino acids. Trimming took 2 bases from V and 6 from J; bases not matched to a gene: 1. CDR3 amino acids: CASSPSSGEQYF. CDR3 nucleotide sequence: TGTGCCAGCTCACCATCTAGCGGCGAGCAGTACTTC. Full variable domain (outside the CDR3, taken from reference TRBV18 and TRBJ2-7): NAGVMQNPRHLVRRRGQEARLRCSPMKGHSHVYWYRQLPEEGLKFMVYLQKENIIDESGMPKERFSAEFPKEGPSILRIQQVVRGDSAAYFCASSPSSGEQYFGPGTRLTVT.

The rearrangement links TRBV25-1 to TRBJ2-3; D is unclear. CDR1 and CDR2 from the germline V gene are MGHDK and SYGVNS. The germline V and J ends were trimmed by 3 bases and 1 base, with 8 bases remaining between them. This CDR3 has 14 residues. The CDR3 spells CASSDRSGTDTQYF. As DNA, the CDR3 is TGTGCCAGCAGTGACCGTTCTGGCACAGATACGCAGTATTTT.

This clonotype came up many times. The chain couples TRBV29-1 to TRBJ1-1, with D unclear. Germline values: CDR1 SQVTM, CDR2 ANQGSEA. The CDR3 is 11 amino acids. Deletions cut 5 bases from V and 3 bases from J, with 7 bases between. For the CDR3, the DNA is TGCAGCGTTTACGGGGACACTGAAGCTTTCTTT. Translating it yields CSVYGDTEAFF.

The table lists this clonotype with many counts. The chain links TRBV30 to TRBJ2-3; D remains unclear. Germline V gene sequence: CDR1 GTSNPN, CDR2 SVGIG (reference sequence). The V end lost 1 base, the J end lost 0 bases, and 5 bases lay between the germline ends. This CDR3 is 13 amino acids long. The CDR3 sequence: CAWSGPSTDTQYF. In nucleotides, the CDR3 is TGTGCCTGGAGTGGCCCTAGCACAGATACGCAGTATTTT.

The V and J genes are TRBV20-1 and TRBJ1-5; D possibly corresponds to TRBD1 (5 bases). Germline loops: CDR1 DFQATT, CDR2 SNEGSKA (reference sequence). The CDR3 totals 14 residues. The V and J ends lost 3 bases and 0 bases respectively, with 9 bases between them. The CDR3, as DNA: TGCAGTGCTAGGGGGCCAGGTAGCAATCAGCCCCAGCATTTT. This translates into CSARGPGSNQPQHF.

CDR3 loop: CASSFRQHSNQPQHF. CDR3 sequence (DNA): TGTGCCAGCAGTTTTCGGCAGCATAGCAATCAGCCCCAGCATTTT. The chain links TRBV28 to TRBJ1-5, with D uncertain. CDR1 and CDR2 from the germline V gene are MDHEN and SYDVKM. The CDR3 runs to 15 residues. Trimming took off 3 bases at V and 0 bases at J, with 9 bases between the two ends.

The chain uses TRBV12-3 or TRBV12-4 and TRBJ1-2; D is unclear. CDR3 length equals 12 residues. V was pared by 5 bases and J by 7 bases, with 11 bases between. DNA of the CDR3: TGTGCCAGCAGTGAGGGAGGGTTTGGCTACACCTTC. It specifies CASSEGGFGYTF.

V is TRBV4-1 and J is TRBJ2-7, with D tentatively TRBD1 (8 bases). Trimming removed 3 bases from V and 0 bases from J, with 18 bases in between. Germline CDR1 MGHRA, CDR2 YSYEKL. The CDR3 length is 17 residues. The CDR3 DNA reads TGCGCCAGCAGCCAGGGGGGGCAGGGGGCCTTCTCCTACGAGCAGTACTTC. Amino acid sequence: CASSQGGQGAFSYEQYF.